The present TCR beta chain was sequenced within a study of spatial heterogeneity in lung cancer. Study observations and caveats: In tumors, expanded intratumoral alpha and beta TCR counts tracked mutation counts.

TCRdb used MiXCR to reprocess the 5' RACE reads, holding one entry per CDR3 protein. The sample lists several thousand distinct CDR3 sequences, approximately 14% occurring once. Time point here: sample taken at primary tumor resection. This clonotype came up many times. Its target is not known. This beta chain represents an off-target read in a library built for alpha chains; its size is of limited meaning. The CDR3 has 15 residues. V was cut by 5 bases and J by 0 bases, with 11 bases left in between. The germline gives CDR1 SGHVS, CDR2 FQNEAQ. Specimen: lung tumor tissue, collected at surgery. V is TRBV7-8 and J is TRBJ1-3; D is uncertain. This sequence originates from a male donor with early-stage non-small cell lung cancer. The CDR3 reads CASSQTTVSGNTIYF. DNA for the CDR3: TGTGCCAGCAGCCAAACAACGGTCTCTGGAAACACCATATATTTT.